The 25 T cell receptor beta chains below were found in one sample sequenced in a study of T cells in Graves' hyperthyroidism and ophthalmopathy. Amplification of TCR beta CDR3 regions used RNA as the template. TCR CDR3 underwent first-round RT-PCR with the HTBI primer set. TCRdb re-analysed the multiplex PCR reads in MiXCR, keeping a single row per CDR3 protein. The profile shows more than 300,000 distinct CDR3 sequences, around 18% of them singletons. Sequenced sample: blood. The receptors originated from a man younger than 30 with Graves' ophthalmopathy.

This clonotype occurred many times. The J gene is TRBJ2-3, the V gene TRBV7-2; D not resolved. The germline V and J ends were trimmed by 5 bases and 6 bases, with 12 bases remaining between them. The germline gives CDR1 SGHTA, CDR2 FQGNSA. This CDR3 is 13 amino acids long. The CDR3 spells CASSNGPADTQYF. In DNA form, the CDR3 reads TGTGCCAGCAGCAACGGTCCGGCGGATACGCAGTATTTT.

This clonotype was counted many times. The chain uses TRBV6-1 and TRBJ2-1; the match to TRBD2 covers 11 bases. The CDR3 has 16 residues. V was pared by 4 bases and J by 7 bases, with 9 bases of the junction left unmatched. Germline CDR1 is MNHNS and CDR2 is SASEGT. CDR3 loop: CASSAETSGNWNEQFF. In nucleotides, the CDR3 is TGTGCCAGCAGTGCGGAGACTAGCGGGAATTGGAATGAGCAGTTCTTC.

This chain connects TRBV28 to TRBJ1-2, with D tentatively TRBD1 (6 bases). CDR1 and CDR2 (germline): MDHEN, SYDVKM. The V and J ends lost 6 bases and 8 bases respectively, with 13 bases between them. The CDR3 is 12 amino acids. CDR3 in amino acids: CASSSIDRGYTF. The CDR3 nucleotides read TGTGCCAGCAGCTCAATCGACAGGGGCTACACCTTC.

The chain couples TRBV29-1 to TRBJ1-4; 7 positions agree with TRBD1. Looked up from germline, CDR1 is SQVTM and CDR2 is ANQGSEA. The ends lost 6 bases at V and 4 bases at J; junction bases unmatched: 8. The CDR3 totals 14 residues. In DNA form, the CDR3 reads TGCAGCGTGAGGGCCGGGACAGATAATGAAAAACTGTTTTTT. Translation gives CSVRAGTDNEKLFF.

The chain employs TRBV13 and TRBJ2-3; 9 positions agree with TRBD1. V gave up 4 bases and J gave up 5 bases; unmatched junction bases: 4. Looked up from germline, CDR1 is PRHDT and CDR2 is FYEKMQ (reference sequence). The CDR3 is 14 amino acids. The CDR3, as DNA: TGTGCCAGCAGCTCTCGACAGGGGGGAGATACGCAGTATTTT. Translation: CASSSRQGGDTQYF.

Regarding this clonotype: The conserved phenylalanine or tryptophan is not found at the CDR3 terminus, so this likely reflects a read error. The chain joins TRBV29-1 to TRBJ2-1; D remains unclear. V was clipped by 5 bases and J by 0 bases, with 8 bases between them. Germline V lookup: CDR1 SQVTM, CDR2 ANQGSEA. The CDR3 covers 13 residues. CDR3 amino acids: CSVTPFSYNEQFL. DNA of the CDR3: TGCAGCGTTACACCGTTCTCCTACAATGAGCAGTTCCTC.

At least ten counts were recorded for this clonotype. CDR3 nucleotides: TGTGCCAGCAGGAGAGGAGGATACACTGAAGCTTTCTTT. Its protein is CASRRGGYTEAFF. V and J are TRBV27 and TRBJ1-1, with unresolved D. This CDR3 spans 13 amino acids. V was shortened by 6 bases and J by 3 bases, with 11 bases between the two germline ends. Germline V gives CDR1 MNHEY, CDR2 SMNVEV (reference sequence).

Comments on this clonotype: Being one base from a much bigger clone, this may be a read error. The V gene is TRBV18, the J gene TRBJ2-5; 9 bases align to TRBD1. Looked up from germline, CDR1 is KGHSH and CDR2 is LQKENI. CDR3 length: 15 residues. Trimming cost V 8 bases and J 3 bases; bases outside gene matches: 10. The CDR3 DNA reads as TGTGCCAGCCCACGCGCGGGACAGGGAGAAGAGACCCAGTACTTC. It specifies CASPRAGQGEETQYF. Using reference TRBV18 and TRBJ2-5 for the parts outside the CDR3, the full variable domain is NAGVMQNPRHLVRRRGQEARLRCSPMKGHSHVYWYRQLPEEGLKFMVYLQKENIIDESGMPKERFSAEFPKEGPSILRIQQVVRGDSAAYFCASPRAGQGEETQYFGPGTRLLVL.

This clonotype was observed many times. This chain joins TRBV19 and TRBJ1-5; 9 bases are a match to TRBD1. CDR3 length equals 16 residues. Germline values: CDR1 LNHDA, CDR2 SQIVND (reference sequence). V dropped 5 bases and J dropped 7; count of bases not matched to a gene: 12. The CDR3 DNA reads TGTGCCAGTAGTGTCACGGGACAGGGAGGCGTACAGCCCCAGCATTTT. Translated, it gives CASSVTGQGGVQPQHF.

This clonotype was recorded a few times. This chain joins TRBV5-6 and TRBJ1-4; perhaps TRBD1 as D (5 bases). V was cut by 2 bases and J by 0 bases, with 14 bases left in between. CDR1 and CDR2 (germline): SGHDT, YYEEEE. The CDR3 is made up of 17 amino acids. The CDR3 DNA sequence: TGTGCCAGCAGCTTTTTCACCACAGGTGCAACTAATGAAAAACTGTTTTTT. Its protein product is CASSFFTTGATNEKLFF.

Many counts were recorded for this clonotype. This chain uses TRBV20-1 with TRBJ2-5; D remains unclear. CDR1 is DFQATT and CDR2 is SNEGSKA in the germline V gene (reference sequence). CDR3 length equals 14 residues. V was pared by 0 bases and J by 2 bases, with 10 bases between. Written as DNA, the CDR3 is TGCAGTGCTAGAGATTCGGGTCGACAAGAGACCCAGTACTTC. Residues: CSARDSGRQETQYF.

This chain connects TRBV4-2 to TRBJ2-7, with 11 positions matching TRBD2. V shed 0 bases, J shed 3 bases, and the junction held 7 bases outside the gene matches. Germline CDR1 is LGHNA and CDR2 is YNFKEQ. The CDR3 length is 17 residues. The CDR3 loop reads CASSQEVGLAGFYEQYF. For the CDR3, the DNA is TGTGCCAGCAGCCAAGAAGTCGGACTAGCGGGTTTCTACGAGCAGTACTTC.

V and J are TRBV6-1 and TRBJ2-6; 15 bases align to TRBD2. Trimming took 8 bases from V and 2 from J; bases not matched to a gene: 4. Germline CDR1 MNHNS, CDR2 SASEGT. The CDR3 loop spans 17 amino acids. The CDR3 nucleotides are TGTGCCAGCCGTCGGACTAGCGGGGGGGCTGGGGCCAACGTCCTGACTTTC. This translates into CASRRTSGGAGANVLTF.

The rearrangement links TRBV12-3 or TRBV12-4 to TRBJ2-4, with D tentatively TRBD1 or TRBD2 (5 bases each). V was cut by 5 bases and J by 9 bases, with 17 bases left in between. The CDR3 runs 14 residues. Written as DNA, the CDR3 is TGTGCCAGCAGTGCCACGACTGGGACCGGCATTCAGTACTTC. Residues: CASSATTGTGIQYF.

This chain uses TRBV4-2 with TRBJ2-7; D gene unclear. Germline V gives CDR1 LGHNA, CDR2 YNFKEQ. V lost 0 bases, J lost 3 bases, and 3 bases lay in between. The CDR3 length is 12 residues. CDR3 protein: CASSQDGYEQYF. The CDR3 region has the DNA TGTGCCAGCAGCCAAGACGGCTACGAGCAGTACTTC.

This sequence joins TRBV6-5 and TRBJ1-3, with 11 nucleotides matching TRBD1. The CDR3 loop spans 14 amino acids. Per germline, CDR1 MNHEY and CDR2 SVGAGI. V lost 2 bases to trimming and J lost 7 bases; unmatched junction nucleotides: 1. The CDR3 DNA reads TGTGCCAGCAGTTACGGGGACAGGGGGAACACCATATATTTT. It yields the protein CASSYGDRGNTIYF.

This clonotype was detected ten times or more. The chain links TRBV2 to TRBJ2-7, with D perhaps matching TRBD1 (6 bases). This CDR3 is built from 12 residues. Trimming removed 9 bases at V and 2 bases at J, with 11 bases between. Germline values: CDR1 SNHLY, CDR2 FYNNEI. The CDR3 reads CASARGAYEQYF. The CDR3 DNA reads as TGTGCCAGTGCCAGGGGAGCCTACGAGCAGTACTTC.

This clonotype was counted between two and nine times. The chain carries TRBV18 and TRBJ2-3; D not resolved. With 3 bases removed from V and 2 bases from J, the gap between germline ends came to 12 bases. From germline, CDR1 is KGHSH and CDR2 LQKENI. The CDR3 contains 15 residues. For the CDR3, the DNA is TGTGCCAGCTCACCCTTCTCTACTTACACAGATACGCAGTATTTT. Amino acid sequence: CASSPFSTYTDTQYF.

This clonotype was counted only a few times. This chain uses TRBV14 with TRBJ2-7; D unresolved. The CDR3 spans 14 residues. With 2 bases removed from V and 6 bases from J, the gap between germline ends came to 14 bases. CDR1 and CDR2 from the germline V gene are SGHDN and FVKESK. CDR3 residues: CASSQRRYLAEQYF. CDR3 bases: TGTGCCAGCAGCCAAAGGCGCTATCTGGCCGAGCAGTACTTC. Using reference TRBV14 and TRBJ2-7 for the parts outside the CDR3, the full variable domain is EAGVTQFPSHSVIEKGQTVTLRCDPISGHDNLYWYRRVMGKEIKFLLHFVKESKQDESGMPNNRFLAERTGGTYSTLKVQPAELEDSGVYFCASSQRRYLAEQYFGPGTRLTVT.

This clonotype was counted many times. This chain joins TRBV7-8 and TRBJ2-1; D gene ambiguous. The V gene lost 2 bases and the J gene lost 12 bases, with 8 bases spanning the gap. In germline, CDR1 is SGHVS, CDR2 FQNEAQ. CDR3 length equals 11 residues. CDR3 sequence: CASSLTKGQFF. Written as DNA, the CDR3 is TGTGCCAGCAGCTTAACCAAGGGGCAGTTCTTC. The full variable domain, rest sourced from reference TRBV7-8 and TRBJ2-1, is GAGVSQSPRYKVAKRGQDVALRCDPISGHVSLFWYQQALGQGPEFLTYFQNEAQLDKSGLPSDRFFAERPEGSVSTLKIQRTQQEDSAVYLCASSLTKGQFFGPGTRLTVL.

The V and J genes are TRBV5-4 and TRBJ2-7, with 12 bases fitting TRBD2. J was trimmed by 3 bases and V by 3 bases; bases with no gene match: 4. The CDR3 length is 15 residues. The germline CDR1 and CDR2 sequences are SGHNT and YYREEE (reference sequence). In DNA form, the CDR3 reads TGTGCCAGCAGCTCTAGCGGGGGGGTAGTCTACGAGCAGTACTTC. As protein: CASSSSGGVVYEQYF.

This clonotype was observed a few times. The CDR3 sequence is CASSQGLAVGFANTGELFF. CDR3 coding DNA: TGTGCCAGCAGCCAAGGGCTAGCGGTGGGGTTCGCGAACACCGGGGAGCTGTTTTTT. The chain links TRBV3-1 to TRBJ2-2, with TRBD2 matching 7 bases. The CDR3 runs to 19 residues. Germline lookup yields CDR1 LGHDT and CDR2 YNNKEL (reference sequence). Trimming at V came to 1 base and at J to 0 bases, leaving 11 bases not matched to a gene.

The V and J genes are TRBV12-3 or TRBV12-4 and TRBJ2-1; the D call may be TRBD1 or TRBD2 (5 bases each). Trimming pared 4 bases from V and 15 bases from J, leaving 13 bases between. The CDR3 has 11 residues. The CDR3 DNA is TGTGCCAGCAGTTCGTTGACAGCGGTGTTCTTC. It codes for CASSSLTAVFF.

This clonotype was recorded at least ten times. V gene TRBV2 combines with J gene TRBJ2-3, with D tentatively TRBD2 (6 bases). Trimming removed 6 bases at V and 2 bases at J, with 15 bases between. The CDR3 length is 15 residues. Germline V gene sequence: CDR1 SNHLY, CDR2 FYNNEI. CDR3 coding DNA: TGTGCCAGCAGCACGGGACTTATATACACAGATACGCAGTATTTT. Protein product: CASSTGLIYTDTQYF.

Ten or more counts support this clonotype. The V call is TRBV5-6, the J call TRBJ1-1; 9 positions agree with TRBD1. Germline values: CDR1 SGHDT, CDR2 YYEEEE. The CDR3 is 12 residues long. The V gene end was trimmed by 5 bases and the J gene end by 11 bases; junction bases not matched to a gene: 7. The CDR3 DNA reads as TGTGCCAGCAGTCGACAGGGGGTAGTTGCTTTCTTT. Its protein is CASSRQGVVAFF.